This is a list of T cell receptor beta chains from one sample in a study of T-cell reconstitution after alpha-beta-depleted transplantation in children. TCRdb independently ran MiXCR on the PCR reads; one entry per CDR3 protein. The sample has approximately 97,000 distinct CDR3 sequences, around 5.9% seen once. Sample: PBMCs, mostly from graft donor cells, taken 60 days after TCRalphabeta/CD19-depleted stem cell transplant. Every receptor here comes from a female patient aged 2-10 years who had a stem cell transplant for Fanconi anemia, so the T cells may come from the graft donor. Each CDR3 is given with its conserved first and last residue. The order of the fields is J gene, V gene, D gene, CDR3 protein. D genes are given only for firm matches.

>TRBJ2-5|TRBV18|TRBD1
CASSPNYRGQETQYF
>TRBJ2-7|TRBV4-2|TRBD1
CASSQDETGGSEQYF
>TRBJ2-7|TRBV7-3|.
CASSFGRSYEQYF
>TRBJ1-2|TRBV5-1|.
CASRPGIRGNYGYTF
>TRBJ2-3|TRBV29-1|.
CSADSLTDTQYF
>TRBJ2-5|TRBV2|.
CASFSRDRETQYF
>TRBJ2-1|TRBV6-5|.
CASSYYARAPLNEQFF
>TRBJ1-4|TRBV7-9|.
CASSLTGTNEKLFF
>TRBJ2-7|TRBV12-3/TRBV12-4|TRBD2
CASKPTGGSYEQYF
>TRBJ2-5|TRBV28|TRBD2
CASRGTSPIQETQYF
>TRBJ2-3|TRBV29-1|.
CSVHRPTDTQYF
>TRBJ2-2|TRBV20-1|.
CSAKEGPTGELFF
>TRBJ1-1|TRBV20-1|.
CSVSRTEAFF
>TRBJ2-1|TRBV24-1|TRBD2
CATSDRSGGTSYNEQFF
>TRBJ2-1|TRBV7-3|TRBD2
CASSPSGRSYNEQFF
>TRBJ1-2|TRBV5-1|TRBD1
CASSPDRDNYGYTF